What follows are 14 T cell receptor beta chains derived from one specimen sequenced in a study of OX40 agonist ivuxolimab in advanced cancers. Method: immunoSEQ multiplex PCR; TCRdb's copy keeps in-frame clones and lacks some. The data show about 70,000 clones, about 84% seen once. Sequencing was performed on CD4+ or CD8+ T cells sorted from blood, taken in a trial of the OX40 agonist ivuxolimab. The receptors shown here come from an adult with an advanced solid tumor such as melanoma, head and neck, liver or kidney cancer.

The genes are TRBV7-9 and TRBJ1-1, with D unresolved. Trimming shortened V by 6 bases and J by 6 bases, and 11 bases separated the two germline ends. Germline assignment: CDR1 SEHNR and CDR2 FQNEAQ (reference sequence). The CDR3 runs 12 residues. CDR3 region: CASSLNSAEAFF. The CDR3 nucleotides are TGTGCCAGCAGTCTCAACTCCGCTGAAGCTTTCTTT.

The chain has TRBV5-1 and TRBJ1-1; D remains ambiguous. With 6 bases removed from V and 5 bases from J, the gap between germline ends came to 17 bases. The CDR3 has 14 residues. Germline assignment: CDR1 SGHRS and CDR2 YFSETQ. Written as DNA, the CDR3 is TGCGCCAGCAAACCAGAGAACCCCAGAACTGAAGCTTTCTTT. Protein product: CASKPENPRTEAFF.

The gene calls are TRBV28 and TRBJ2-1; D gene unclear. V was clipped by 3 bases and J by 10 bases, with 10 bases between them. This CDR3 spans 12 amino acids. In germline, CDR1 is MDHEN, CDR2 SYDVKM. The CDR3, as DNA: TGTGCCAGCAGTTTTACGCGGTCAGAGCAGTTCTTC. Translating gives CASSFTRSEQFF.

This clone was seen only once. This chain links TRBV5-1 with TRBJ2-7; 10 bases map to TRBD2. The junction had 7 bases not matched to a gene; V was cut back by 0 bases and J by 7 bases. CDR3 length: 15 residues. Germline CDR1 and CDR2: SGHRS and YFSETQ. DNA for the CDR3: TGCGCCAGCAGCTTGGAAGCGGGAGGGCCGGGAGAGCAGTACTTC. It codes for CASSLEAGGPGEQYF.

The rearrangement joins TRBV19 to TRBJ2-1, with D tentatively TRBD2 (7 bases). Deletions cut 7 bases from V and 7 bases from J, with 20 bases between. CDR3 size: 15 residues. CDR1 is LNHDA, CDR2 SQIVND, per germline (reference sequence). This chain's CDR3 is CASMGLTGGGNEQFF. The CDR3 region has the DNA TGTGCCAGTATGGGATTGACGGGGGGCGGAAATGAGCAGTTCTTC.

The chain employs TRBV5-1 and TRBJ2-3; 7 nucleotides agree with TRBD1. This CDR3 contains 15 residues. V was pared by 4 bases and J by 4 bases, with 9 bases of the junction left unmatched. Germline V gene sequence: CDR1 SGHRS, CDR2 YFSETQ. CDR3 DNA: TGCGCCAGCAGCCCACGACAGGGAGAGGCAGATACGCAGTATTTT. Its protein product is CASSPRQGEADTQYF.

The chain uses TRBV11-2 and TRBJ1-1; D possibly corresponds to TRBD1 (5 bases). Germline V gene data show CDR1 as SGHAT and CDR2 as FQNNGV. V gave up 5 bases and J gave up 2 bases, with 15 bases separating them. There are 15 residues in the CDR3. CDR3 sequence reads: CASSPRGTINTEAFF. The CDR3 DNA sequence: TGTGCCAGCAGCCCCCGCGGGACCATTAACACTGAAGCTTTCTTT.

This clone was counted a single time. J is TRBJ2-5 and V is TRBV6-5, with D tentatively TRBD2 (6 bases). Between the trimmed V and J ends, which lost 2 bases and 2 bases, there was a span of 15 bases. From germline, CDR1 is MNHEY and CDR2 SVGAGI. The CDR3 is 16 residues long. This chain's CDR3 is CASSYGGAGSQETQYF. In nucleotides, the CDR3 is TGTGCCAGCAGTTACGGCGGGGCCGGGAGTCAAGAGACCCAGTACTTC.

This chain connects TRBV4-3 to TRBJ1-4, with unresolved D. Trimming stripped 1 base from V and 0 bases from J, with 6 bases between. The germline V gene encodes CDR1 LGHNA and CDR2 YSLEER. The CDR3 is 15 amino acids. In DNA, the CDR3 is TGCGCCAGCAGCCAAGCTTTTGCAACTAATGAAAAACTGTTTTTT. Amino acid sequence: CASSQAFATNEKLFF.

The count of this clone is one. The genes are TRBV27 and TRBJ2-1, with 9 nucleotides matching TRBD2. CDR3 length: 14 residues. Germline CDR1 is MNHEY and CDR2 is SMNVEV (reference sequence). V lost 3 bases and J lost 6; bases outside the gene matches: 3. CDR3 amino acids: CASSFAGGSNEQFF. The CDR3 coding sequence is TGTGCCAGCAGTTTCGCGGGGGGGAGCAATGAGCAGTTCTTC.

This clone was detected only once. The chain recombines TRBV7-9 with TRBJ2-7; D is ambiguous. Trimming stripped 2 bases from V and 4 bases from J, with 9 bases between. Germline CDR1 is SEHNR and CDR2 is FQNEAQ (reference sequence). This CDR3 is built from 13 residues. DNA for the CDR3: TGTGCCAGCAGCTTACTGTCCGGGTACGAGCAGTACTTC. Protein sequence: CASSLLSGYEQYF. Full variable domain (remainder filled in from reference TRBV7-9 and TRBJ2-7): DTGVSQNPRHKITKRGQNVTFRCDPISEHNRLYWYRQTLGQGPEFLTYFQNEAQLEKSRLLSDRFSAERPKGSFSTLEIQRTEQGDSAMYLCASSLLSGYEQYFGPGTRLTVT.

This clone was found a few times. The gene calls are TRBV5-1 and TRBJ2-1, with 9 nucleotides matching TRBD1. From germline, CDR1 is SGHRS and CDR2 YFSETQ. With V trimmed by 4 bases and J by 8 bases, 10 bases remained unmatched. CDR3 length equals 15 residues. CDR3 region: CASSVTGTGWYEQFF. CDR3 DNA: TGCGCCAGCAGCGTAACCGGGACAGGGTGGTATGAGCAGTTCTTC.

The DNA of the CDR3 is TGTGCCAGTAGTAGTGACAGGGGAGGATTCAGTGACTATGGCTACACCTTC. Protein product: CASSSDRGGFSDYGYTF. V usage is TRBV19 and J usage is TRBJ1-2; 8 nucleotides agree with TRBD1. J lost 3 bases, V lost 4 bases, and 13 bases had no gene match. Germline V lookup: CDR1 LNHDA, CDR2 SQIVND (reference sequence). This CDR3 has 17 residues.

This clone was counted once. CDR3 nucleotide sequence: TGTGCCAGCAGTCCCGGACAGGGGGCTTCTGCTGAAGCTTTCTTT. It is translated as CASSPGQGASAEAFF. This sequence joins TRBV7-9 and TRBJ1-1; 11 nucleotides match TRBD1. Looked up from germline, CDR1 is SEHNR and CDR2 is FQNEAQ (reference sequence). This CDR3 is 15 amino acids long. J lost 6 bases, V lost 6 bases, and 9 bases had no gene match.